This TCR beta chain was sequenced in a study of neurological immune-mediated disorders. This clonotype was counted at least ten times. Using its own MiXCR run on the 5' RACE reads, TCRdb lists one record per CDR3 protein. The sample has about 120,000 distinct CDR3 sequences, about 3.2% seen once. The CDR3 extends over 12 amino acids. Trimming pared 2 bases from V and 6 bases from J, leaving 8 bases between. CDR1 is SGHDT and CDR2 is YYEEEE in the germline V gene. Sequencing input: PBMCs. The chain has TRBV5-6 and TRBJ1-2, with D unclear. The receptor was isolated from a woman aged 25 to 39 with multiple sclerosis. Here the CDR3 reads CASSLRRHGYTF. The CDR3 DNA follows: TGTGCCAGCAGCTTAAGGAGGCATGGCTACACCTTC.